This TCR beta chain was identified during a study of cytomegalovirus exposure and HLA in healthy donors. For the study at large: Most donors, around 81% of over 300 genotyped, fell in the Caucasian-associated ancestry cluster.

For this clone: The target antigen is unknown.

Study observations and caveats: Later on, analysis showed that most CMV-associated TCR beta chains appeared to be HLA-restricted. Most likely, a cluster of highly shared sequence variants arose as a sequencing artifact.

Germline V gives CDR1 MNHEY, CDR2 SMNVEV (reference sequence). The trim removed 3 bases at V and 6 bases at J, leaving 15 bases unmatched. The CDR3 totals 18 residues. In the PCR, 60 Vbeta and 13 Jbeta primers were used. This table comes from immunoSEQ multiplex PCR, and its TCRdb copy is limited to in-frame clones, with some not included. The table includes roughly 130,000 clones, around 84% detected once. This receptor was taken from a woman aged 18-35 years in good health and CMV-seropositive. The J gene is TRBJ2-2, the V gene TRBV27, with 8 bases identical to TRBD2. Sequencing was done on a sample of PBMCs. Here the CDR3 reads CASSFAGTGGRTAGELFF. The CDR3 DNA follows: TGTGCCAGCAGTTTTGCTGGAACGGGGGGGAGAACCGCCGGGGAGCTGTTTTTT.